This TCR beta chain stems from a study of cytomegalovirus exposure and HLA in healthy donors. In the study overall: Roughly four fifths of several hundred genotyped donors fell in the Caucasian-associated ancestry cluster. Points from the study as a whole: Earlier findings revealed that most TCR beta V segments proved productive either about 87% or about 30% of the time. The classifier was said to identify cytomegalovirus status with high specificity and sensitivity.

Researchers ran the PCR with 60 Vbeta and 13 Jbeta primers. Sequencing used immunoSEQ multiplex PCR; TCRdb keeps in-frame clones, though not all of them. The repertoire includes roughly 220,000 clones, about 81% of them detected once, and 2.5% to 3.5% sits in the top ten. About this clone: Its antigen is as yet unknown.

Healthy bone marrow donors supplied every sample. Sequencing was performed on PBMCs. The sequence was collected from a woman in her thirties or forties in good health and CMV-seronegative.

In nucleotides, the CDR3 is TGTGCCAGCATCCCTGGGGGGCTTTCTAGCGGGCAGTCACAAGAGACCCAGTACTTC. Its protein product is CASIPGGLSSGQSQETQYF. This chain connects TRBV28 to TRBJ2-5; 8 bases are shared with TRBD2. The CDR3 runs 19 residues. Germline V gene data show CDR1 as MDHEN and CDR2 as SYDVKM. V trimming: 7 bases; J trimming: 2 bases; junction bases outside the gene matches: 21.